The next 27 T cell receptor beta chains were all read from a single sample in a study of blood T cells in healthy people across ages. Through a sample-barcoded 5' primer and a J-beta primer mix, a second PCR was run for roughly 7 to 11 cycles. TCRdb re-derived calls from the 5' RACE reads in MiXCR, one entry per CDR3 protein. The sample shows 800,000 or so distinct CDR3 sequences, around two thirds of them seen only once. The sequencing sample was made of blood. These receptors all come from a young man in good health.

The V and J genes are TRBV12-3 or TRBV12-4 and TRBJ2-5, with a possible D match to TRBD2 (5 bases). This CDR3 spans 13 amino acids. V was shortened by 9 bases and J by 5 bases, with 16 bases between the two germline ends. CDR3 in amino acids: CASSAEGPETQYF. DNA for the CDR3: TGTGCCAGTAGCGCCGAAGGCCCGGAGACCCAGTACTTC.

This clonotype was detected ten times or more. The rearrangement joins TRBV3-1 to TRBJ2-1; TRBD2 matches at 14 bases. The CDR3 runs 17 residues. From germline, CDR1 is LGHDT and CDR2 YNNKEL (reference sequence). V gave up 5 bases and J gave up 3 bases; unmatched junction bases: 6. DNA for the CDR3: TGTGCCAGCAGCTACCGTGGACTAGCGGGGGGCTACAATGAGCAGTTCTTC. As protein: CASSYRGLAGGYNEQFF.

The J gene is TRBJ2-1, the V gene TRBV6-1; either TRBD1 or TRBD2 may fit D (5 bases each). The CDR3 sequence is 13 residues long. Germline CDR1 reads MNHNS; CDR2 reads SASEGT. V lost 1 base and J lost 7, with 8 bases in between. This CDR3 is CASSEGDANEQFF. CDR3 sequence (DNA): TGTGCCAGCAGTGAAGGGGACGCGAATGAGCAGTTCTTC.

This clonotype was seen only once. The chain couples TRBV21-1 to TRBJ2-6. TRBV21-1 is shown as a pseudogene. The CDR3 is 18 amino acids. The CDR3 reads CASSKGRISYSGANVLTF. The DNA of the CDR3 is TGTGCCAGCAGCAAAGGACGGATCTCATACTCTGGGGCCAACGTCCTGACTTTC.

The genes are TRBV20-1 and TRBJ2-5, with 11 bases lining up with TRBD2. The CDR3 is made up of 15 amino acids. The germline V gene has CDR1 DFQATT and CDR2 SNEGSKA (reference sequence). Germline trimming cut 3 bases from V and 5 bases from J; bases unmatched to any gene: 8. In nucleotides, the CDR3 is TGCAGTGCTAGTGGTAGCGGGGGGGCTTGGGAGACCCAGTACTTC. It is translated as CSASGSGGAWETQYF.

This clonotype was recorded once. The CDR3 is CASSSTHFGGNEQFF. The CDR3, as DNA: TGTGCCAGCAGTTCCACCCACTTCGGGGGCAATGAGCAGTTCTTC. This sequence joins TRBV6-2 or TRBV6-3 and TRBJ2-1; D might be TRBD2 (6 bases). The V and J ends lost 4 bases and 6 bases respectively, with 16 bases between them. This CDR3 contains 15 residues. The germline CDR1 and CDR2 sequences are MNHEY and SVGEGT.

Only a few counts were recorded for this clonotype. This chain links TRBV5-1 with TRBJ2-7, with D possibly called TRBD1 or TRBD2 (6 bases each). The germline V and J ends were trimmed by 0 bases and 6 bases, with 19 bases remaining between them. This CDR3 comprises 16 residues. Per germline, CDR1 SGHRS and CDR2 YFSETQ. The CDR3 nucleotides read TGCGCCAGCAGCTTGGAAGGGGGGATCCCTATGGCCGAGCAGTACTTC. It is translated as CASSLEGGIPMAEQYF. Drawing the rest from reference TRBV5-1 and TRBJ2-7, the complete variable domain is KAGVTQTPRYLIKTRGQQVTLSCSPISGHRSVSWYQQTPGQGLQFLFEYFSETQRNKGNFPGRFSGRQFSNSRSEMNVSTLELGDSALYLCASSLEGGIPMAEQYFGPGTRLTVT.

The rearrangement uses TRBV7-8 and TRBJ1-4; tentative D call: TRBD1 (6 bases). V was pared by 5 bases and J by 4 bases, with 11 bases between. The CDR3 is 14 residues long. Germline CDR1 SGHVS, CDR2 FQNEAQ. CDR3 nucleotides: TGTGCCAGCAGCCGGACAGAGCTTAATGAAAAACTGTTTTTT. This encodes CASSRTELNEKLFF.

This clonotype came up a few times. J is TRBJ2-7 and V is TRBV5-1, with D uncertain. The V gene's germline CDR1 is SGHRS and CDR2 YFSETQ. Trimming cost V 4 bases and J 3 bases, with 14 bases left between them. This CDR3 is 14 amino acids long. CDR3 sequence: CASSPLQDLYEQYF. CDR3 coding DNA: TGCGCCAGCAGCCCGCTCCAGGACCTCTACGAGCAGTACTTC.

The genes are TRBV20-1 and TRBJ2-5, with 8 bases matching TRBD2. The germline gives CDR1 DFQATT, CDR2 SNEGSKA (reference sequence). With V trimmed by 5 bases and J by 5 bases, 13 bases remained unmatched. The CDR3 runs to 15 residues. The CDR3 DNA reads as TGCAGTGCTCACTTCGGGGGGGCCGGGGTGGAGACCCAGTACTTC. Amino acids: CSAHFGGAGVETQYF.

This clonotype was found a few times. The rearrangement links TRBV7-3 to TRBJ2-1, with D perhaps TRBD2 (6 bases). Germline loops: CDR1 SGHTA, CDR2 FQGTGA. V lost 5 bases and J 12 bases, leaving 17 bases between the germline ends. The CDR3 is 13 residues long. The CDR3 region is CASSISGSFAQFF. DNA for the CDR3: TGTGCCAGCAGCATCTCCGGGAGTTTCGCGCAGTTCTTC.

J is TRBJ2-1 and V is TRBV20-1; D might be TRBD1 or TRBD2, each matching 6 bases. Gene TRBJ2-7 matches the end of the DNA better, so the J call may be wrong. From germline, CDR1 is DFQATT and CDR2 SNEGSKA (reference sequence). This CDR3 has 15 amino acids. CDR3 nucleotides: TGCAGTGGCAGAGGGGGGCTGGGGGTATACAATGAGCAGTACTTC. This encodes CSGRGGLGVYNEQYF.

The chain uses TRBV9 and TRBJ1-1, with 9 bases fitting TRBD1. Trimming removed 4 bases from V and 3 bases from J; junction bases left unmatched: 13. CDR3 length equals 17 residues. Germline assignment: CDR1 SGDLS and CDR2 YYNGEE. CDR3 sequence: CASSLRPGTGWDTEAFF. The CDR3 bases are TGTGCCAGCAGCCTCCGTCCCGGGACAGGGTGGGACACTGAAGCTTTCTTT.

The rearrangement uses TRBV3-1 and TRBJ2-7; D is perhaps TRBD2 (6 bases). The germline V and J ends were trimmed by 1 base and 5 bases, with 18 bases remaining between them. From germline, CDR1 is LGHDT and CDR2 YNNKEL (reference sequence). There are 16 residues in the CDR3. Written as DNA, the CDR3 is TGTGCCAGCAGCCAAGGTAAACTAGCAAAGGCCGACGAGCAGTACTTC. This translates into CASSQGKLAKADEQYF.

The chain has TRBV4-1 and TRBJ1-2, with 10 nucleotides matching TRBD1. Germline V gives CDR1 MGHRA, CDR2 YSYEKL. This CDR3 spans 18 amino acids. The V and J ends lost 1 base and 4 bases, in that order; junction bases with no gene match: 12. As DNA, the CDR3 is TGCGCCAGCAGCCAAGTCCGGGACAGGGGCACCAGTCTCTATGGCTACACCTTC. It translates to CASSQVRDRGTSLYGYTF.

This clonotype was found once. J is TRBJ1-2 and V is TRBV9; D not resolved. CDR3 length: 14 residues. The V and J ends lost 0 bases and 3 bases respectively, with 9 bases between them. Germline V gives CDR1 SGDLS, CDR2 YYNGEE. The CDR3 spells CASSVGQHDYGYTF. In DNA form, the CDR3 reads TGTGCCAGCAGCGTAGGTCAGCACGACTATGGCTACACCTTC. Looking up the rest from reference TRBV9 and TRBJ1-2 gives the full variable domain: DSGVTQTPKHLITATGQRVTLRCSPRSGDLSVYWYQQSLDQGLQFLIQYYNGEERAKGNILERFSAQQFPDLHSELNLSSLELGDSALYFCASSVGQHDYGYTFGSGTRLTVV.

This clonotype came up a few times. This chain uses TRBV5-1 with TRBJ2-3; 10 bases line up with TRBD2. The length of the CDR3 is 16 residues. CDR1 and CDR2 from the germline V gene are SGHRS and YFSETQ. V gave up 0 bases and J gave up 4 bases; unmatched junction bases: 5. DNA for the CDR3: TGCGCCAGCAGCTTGGATGCTAGCGGGGGCGCAGATACGCAGTATTTT. Translated, it gives CASSLDASGGADTQYF.

This clonotype was counted only a few times. V usage is TRBV12-3 or TRBV12-4 and J usage is TRBJ2-3; 12 positions agree with TRBD2. V was clipped by 2 bases and J by 4 bases; unmatched bases: 4. This CDR3 region has 16 residues. This CDR3 reads CASSLSSGGDSDTQYF. In DNA, the CDR3 is TGTGCCAGCAGTTTATCTAGCGGGGGGGACTCAGATACGCAGTATTTT.

This chain joins TRBV6-6 and TRBJ1-5; 8 nucleotides agree with TRBD1. After removal of 3 bases from V and 4 bases from J, the junction contained 11 bases not matched to a gene. CDR3 length equals 17 residues. Germline-derived CDR1 and CDR2 are MNHNY and SVGAGI (reference sequence). The CDR3 coding sequence is TGTGCCAGCAGTTATGCGCGACAGGGGTTAGGAAATCAGCCCCAGCATTTT. As protein: CASSYARQGLGNQPQHF.

This clonotype was picked up a small number of times. The gene calls are TRBV6-6 and TRBJ1-2; D is ambiguous. Trimming pared 5 bases from V and 7 bases from J, leaving 11 bases between. Germline V gives CDR1 MNHNY, CDR2 SVGAGI (reference sequence). The CDR3 is made up of 12 amino acids. The CDR3 nucleotides are TGTGCCAGCAGTAGGGCAGGAGGTGGCTACACCTTC. It encodes CASSRAGGGYTF.

The chain combines TRBV12-3 or TRBV12-4 with TRBJ1-1; unclear D gene. Between the trimmed V and J ends, which lost 3 bases and 7 bases, there was a span of 18 bases. The CDR3 contains 15 residues. Here the CDR3 reads CASSFDFQLGNEAFF. CDR3 nucleotides: TGTGCCAGCAGTTTCGATTTTCAGCTGGGTAATGAAGCTTTCTTT.

The genes are TRBV5-1 and TRBJ1-2; 7 nucleotides align to TRBD1. The CDR3 is 15 residues long. Per the germline V gene, CDR1 is SGHRS and CDR2 is YFSETQ. V lost 1 base, J lost 6 bases, and 9 bases stayed unmatched. CDR3 sequence reads: CASSLSPGTVNGYTF. CDR3 DNA: TGCGCCAGCAGCTTGTCGCCCGGGACAGTAAATGGCTACACCTTC. The whole variable domain, filled in from reference TRBV5-1 and TRBJ1-2, reads KAGVTQTPRYLIKTRGQQVTLSCSPISGHRSVSWYQQTPGQGLQFLFEYFSETQRNKGNFPGRFSGRQFSNSRSEMNVSTLELGDSALYLCASSLSPGTVNGYTFGSGTRLTVV.

The chain has TRBV4-3 and TRBJ1-5; no clear D. The CDR3 totals 15 residues. Trimming removed 0 bases from V and 4 bases from J, with 10 bases in between. CDR1 is LGHNA and CDR2 is YSLEER in the germline V gene. CDR3 protein: CASSQEREMNQPQHF. CDR3 in DNA: TGCGCCAGCAGCCAAGAGCGGGAGATGAATCAGCCCCAGCATTTT.

The CDR3 coding sequence is TGTGCCAGCAGCGCCCTTCAGACGGGCCAGGGGGCAGGCTACACCTTC. Protein sequence: CASSALQTGQGAGYTF. This chain joins TRBV9 and TRBJ1-2; 8 nucleotides align to TRBD1. Germline values: CDR1 SGDLS, CDR2 YYNGEE. V dropped 3 bases and J dropped 8; count of bases not matched to a gene: 15. The CDR3 loop spans 16 amino acids.

This clonotype has ten or more counts. The V and J genes are TRBV4-3 and TRBJ2-7; 12 bases are shared with TRBD2. With 0 bases clipped from V and 3 bases from J, the junction kept 0 bases outside the gene matches. Germline V CDR1 and CDR2: LGHNA, YSLEER. The CDR3 covers 15 residues. The CDR3 sequence: CASSQELAGGYEQYF. The CDR3 DNA is TGCGCCAGCAGCCAAGAACTAGCGGGGGGCTACGAGCAGTACTTC.

The CDR3 protein is CASSTVRLYEQYF. In DNA form, the CDR3 reads TGTGCCAGCAGCACTGTAAGGCTCTACGAGCAGTACTTC. This chain connects TRBV7-9 to TRBJ2-7, with no clear D. V gave up 5 bases and J gave up 3 bases, with 11 bases separating them. CDR1 is SEHNR and CDR2 is FQNEAQ in the germline V gene (reference sequence). The CDR3 runs 13 residues.

The chain employs TRBV6-4 and TRBJ2-3, with D perhaps TRBD1 (6 bases). V was cut by 8 bases and J by 6 bases, with 15 bases left in between. This CDR3 comprises 13 residues. The germline V gene has CDR1 MRHNA and CDR2 SNTAGT. CDR3 bases: TGTGCCAGCGGAGAGACAGGATCGGATACGCAGTATTTT. Encoded protein: CASGETGSDTQYF.